This TCR beta chain was recorded in a study of T cell repertoires in cytomegalovirus infection. Study-level background: It was the public TCR beta signatures that indicated both CMV infection and matching HLA type. Study-level findings and limits: Summed frequency of public TCR beta families distinguished CMV carriers with the relevant HLA. There were HLA-C-restricted CMV-specific TCR beta clonotypes dominating the ex vivo response.

V gave up 2 bases and J gave up 0 bases, with 26 bases separating them. The CDR3 runs to 20 residues. The germline CDR1 and CDR2 sequences are SGHTA and FQGNSA. This clonotype was observed a handful of times. Its antigen is unknown. In TCRdb, the reads were re-called with MiXCR into one record per CDR3 protein. Altogether 200,000 to 300,000 distinct CDR3 sequences are present, approximately 9.2% being singletons, with the ten largest covering around 16%. Input material: PBMCs. The V and J genes are TRBV7-2 and TRBJ2-7; either TRBD1 or TRBD2 may fit D (6 bases each). The clonotype was recovered from a human donor in good health (CMV status not recorded). Some clones in this sample may be carry-over from other donors' samples. CDR3 sequence: CASSLTVRGRGAYDSYEQYF. CDR3 nucleotides: TGTGCCAGCAGCTTAACGGTTAGGGGTAGGGGGGCCTACGACTCCTACGAGCAGTACTTC.